These T cell receptor beta chains were read from a single sample in a study of CD8 T cells in Susac syndrome. TCRdb fed the immunoSEQ multiplex PCR reads into MiXCR, producing one record per CDR3 protein. The table lists roughly 67,000 distinct CDR3 sequences, about 94% of them singletons. Sequenced: CD8+ T cells from PBMCs. These receptor sequences come from a human donor with multiple sclerosis. Each CDR3 is given with its conserved first and last residue. D genes are given only for firm matches. Expanded clones are given a class, and other clones once, few, many or no size at all.

V gene	J gene	clone size	D gene	CDR3 DNA	CDR3 protein
TRBV30	TRBJ2-7	-	TRBD1	TGTGCCTGGGGGGTTACAGGGGGAATCTACGAGCAGTACTTC	CAWGVTGGIYEQYF
TRBV29-1	TRBJ1-4	-	TRBD1	TGCAGCGCCGAAGACCGGACAGGAGGGTTTGGATCTCGCGAAAAACTGTTTTTT	CSAEDRTGGFGSREKLFF
TRBV29-1	TRBJ1-6	-	TRBD1	TGCAGCGTTTCCGGGACAGGGAATTCACCCCTCCACTTT	CSVSGTGNSPLHF
TRBV10-3	TRBJ2-5	-	-	TGTGCCATCAGTGAGTTGAGGTACCAAGAGACCCAGTACTTC	CAISELRYQETQYF
TRBV12-3/TRBV12-4	TRBJ2-5	-	TRBD2	TGTGCCAGCAGCCCCGGGGGGGCCCAGTACTTC	CASSPGGAQYF
TRBV20-1	TRBJ2-7	once	-	TGCAGTGCTACAGGGTCCTCGAACGAGCAGTACTTC	CSATGSSNEQYF
TRBV5-1	TRBJ1-1	-	-	TGCGCCAGCAGCTTATTCGGAAGCACTGAAGCTTTCTTT	CASSLFGSTEAFF
TRBV4-3	TRBJ1-2	-	-	TGCGCCAGCAGCCAAAGCAAAGGTCGCGCGAATTCCTTCTATGGCTACACCTTC	CASSQSKGRANSFYGYTF
TRBV11-2	TRBJ1-1	-	-	TGTGCCAGCAGCTTAACTAGTGGACCGAACACTGAAGCTTTCTTT	CASSLTSGPNTEAFF
TRBV18	TRBJ2-7	-	-	TGTGCCAGCTCACCAGAGGGCGGACCCTCCTACGAGCAGTACTTC	CASSPEGGPSYEQYF
TRBV7-6	TRBJ2-3	-	TRBD2	TGTGCCAGCAGCAATCCGGGACTAGCGGGCCTTGGGCTTGTCACAGATACGCAGTATTTT	CASSNPGLAGLGLVTDTQYF
TRBV3-1	TRBJ2-2	-	TRBD2	TGTGCCAGCAGCCTCGAAGTAGGGCTAGCGGGAGAGAACACCGGGGAGCTGTTTTTT	CASSLEVGLAGENTGELFF
TRBV19	TRBJ1-2	-	-	TGTGCCAGTAAGGTCGAGACAGGCGGAAACTATGGCTACACCTTC	CASKVETGGNYGYTF
TRBV27	TRBJ2-2	-	TRBD2	TGTGCCAGCAGTTCTTTGACTAGCGGGACCGGGGAGCTGTTTTTT	CASSSLTSGTGELFF
TRBV29-1	TRBJ2-5	-	TRBD1	TGCAGCGTTGGACAGGGACCACGCGGGACCCAGTACTTC	CSVGQGPRGTQYF
TRBV7-6	TRBJ2-2	-	-	TGTGCCAGCAGCTTAGAGGGGTACACCGGGGAGCTGTTTTTT	CASSLEGYTGELFF
TRBV7-9	TRBJ2-5	-	TRBD2	TGTGCCAGCACCCGGGAGGGGGGGCTAGAGACCCAGTACTTC	CASTREGGLETQYF
TRBV30	TRBJ2-2	-	-	TGTGCCTGGGGGAACACCGGGGAGCTGTTTTTT	CAWGNTGELFF
TRBV25-1	TRBJ2-7	-	-	TGTGCCAGCACTCCGGAGGGTGAACCTACGAACCAGCAGTACTTC	CASTPEGEPTNQQYF
TRBV29-1	TRBJ2-7	-	-	TGCAGCGTTGTGACAGGAACAGGAAACGAGCAGTACTTC	CSVVTGTGNEQYF
TRBV14	TRBJ1-1	-	-	TGTGCCAGCAGCCAAGTAGGGGTGAACACTGAAGCTTTCTTT	CASSQVGVNTEAFF
TRBV9	TRBJ1-1	-	-	TGTGCCAGCAGCGCAGGACGGGCCATGAACACTGAAGCTTTCTTT	CASSAGRAMNTEAFF
TRBV19	TRBJ2-7	-	TRBD2	TGTGCCAGTAGTACGGGAAGCGGGAGCTACGAGCAGTACTTC	CASSTGSGSYEQYF
TRBV4-1	TRBJ1-5	-	-	TGCGCCAGCAGCCAAGGTTCGTCAGCAGTTTTCAGGGATCAGCCCCAGCATTTT	CASSQGSSAVFRDQPQHF
TRBV4-3	TRBJ2-7	-	-	TGCGCCAGCAGCCAGAACCTTCTCTACGAGCAGTACTTC	CASSQNLLYEQYF
TRBV9	TRBJ2-3	-	TRBD2	TGTGCCAGCAGCGCTAGCGGGGGTAGCACAGATACGCAGTATTTT	CASSASGGSTDTQYF
TRBV3-1	TRBJ2-1	-	-	TGTGCCAGCAGCCAACTGAGGACGGACCCCTACAATGAGCAGTTCTTC	CASSQLRTDPYNEQFF
TRBV10-3	TRBJ1-1	once	TRBD1	TGTGCCATCAGTGAGAGACAGGGGAGGAGGACTGAAGCTTTCTTT	CAISERQGRRTEAFF
TRBV4-2	TRBJ2-1	-	TRBD1	TGTGCCAGCAGCCAAGATGAGGAGACAGGGGCATACAATGAGCAGTTCTTC	CASSQDEETGAYNEQFF
TRBV29-1	TRBJ2-5	-	-	TGCAGCGTTGAAATGGCAGGGCAGGACGAGACCCAGTACTTC	CSVEMAGQDETQYF
TRBV7-9	TRBJ2-1	-	-	TGTGCCAGCAGCAAACCGGGCAACAATGAGCAGTTCTTC	CASSKPGNNEQFF
TRBV11-2	TRBJ2-1	-	TRBD2	TGTGCCAGCAGTCGGACTAGCGGGGGGGCAAGTGAGCAGTTCTTC	CASSRTSGGASEQFF
TRBV6-1	TRBJ2-3	-	TRBD1	TGTGCCAGCAGCTCGTACTTACCGGGACAGGGCTCCGATACGCAGTATTTT	CASSSYLPGQGSDTQYF
TRBV7-9	TRBJ2-4	-	TRBD1	TGTGCCAGCAGCTTTTCCCTGGGACAGGGTGTAAACATTCAGTACTTC	CASSFSLGQGVNIQYF
TRBV2	TRBJ2-1	-	-	TGTGCCAGCAGTGGTTGGGCAGACGAACCGTACAATGAGCAGTTCTTC	CASSGWADEPYNEQFF
TRBV12-3/TRBV12-4	TRBJ1-2	-	TRBD1	TGTGCCAGCAGTTTGGGGGGACAGGCCTTTAACTATGGCTACACCTTC	CASSLGGQAFNYGYTF
TRBV6-5	TRBJ2-7	-	TRBD2	TGTGCCAGCAGTTACCAAGGGACTAGCGGGCACGAGCAGTACTTC	CASSYQGTSGHEQYF
TRBV6-5	TRBJ2-3	-	-	TGTGCCAGCAGGCAGGTTCCTAGCACAGATACGCAGTATTTT	CASRQVPSTDTQYF
TRBV12-3/TRBV12-4	TRBJ2-4	-	-	TGTGCCATCGGGAGTTTGAACATTCAGTACTTC	CAIGSLNIQYF
TRBV5-6	TRBJ1-2	-	TRBD1	TGTGCCAGCAGCTTGGACCGGACAGGGGACAACTATGGCTACACCTTC	CASSLDRTGDNYGYTF
TRBV2	TRBJ2-6	-	-	TGTGCCCGACACACCTCTGGGGCCAACGTCCTGACTTTC	CARHTSGANVLTF
TRBV6-2/TRBV6-3	TRBJ1-1	-	TRBD1	TGTGCCAGCAGCCCTATTCAGGGGGCGGGCACTGAAGCTTTCTTT	CASSPIQGAGTEAFF
TRBV29-1	TRBJ2-2	once	-	TGCAGCGTGAGGCAGGGTAGTGGTACCGGGGAGCTGTTTTTT	CSVRQGSGTGELFF
TRBV5-1	TRBJ2-1	-	TRBD2	TGCGCCAGCAGCGACAGCGGGGTACCTTACAATGAGCAGTTCTTC	CASSDSGVPYNEQFF
TRBV27	TRBJ1-5	once	-	TGTGCCAGCAGTTTGAGCAGGGCGAGCAATCAGCCCCAGCATTTT	CASSLSRASNQPQHF
TRBV4-1	TRBJ1-5	-	-	TGCGCCAGCAGCCAAGAACAGGTGGGGGGCAATCAGCCCCAGCATTTT	CASSQEQVGGNQPQHF
TRBV19	TRBJ1-1	-	-	TGTGCCAGTAGTATAGGGGCCACTGAAGCTTTCTTT	CASSIGATEAFF
TRBV12-3/TRBV12-4	TRBJ2-4	-	TRBD1	TGTGCCAGCAGTCCGGGACAGTTAGCCAAAAACATTCAGTACTTC	CASSPGQLAKNIQYF
TRBV12-3/TRBV12-4	TRBJ2-3	-	-	TGTGCCAGCCTCTGGGGCAGGGGCACAGATACGCAGTATTTT	CASLWGRGTDTQYF
TRBV6-2/TRBV6-3	TRBJ1-2	once	-	TGTGCCATATGGGGAGACTATGGCTACACCTTC	CAIWGDYGYTF
TRBV18	TRBJ1-5	-	-	TGTGCCAGCTCACTCTCGTCCAGGAGTCTGAATAGCAATCAGCCCCAGCATTTT	CASSLSSRSLNSNQPQHF